This T cell receptor beta chain was identified in a study of OX40 agonist ivuxolimab in advanced cancers. Turning to the study itself: Ivuxolimab is an agonistic anti-OX40 (CD134) antibody, and patients were treated with it. Study-wide findings and caveats: In the 0.1-3.0 mg/kg groups, partial responders showed among the lowest expansion.

Profiled with immunoSEQ multiplex PCR; TCRdb holds only in-frame clones, not every one. Found here are roughly 65,000 clones, over 60% of them singletons; the top ten hold under 2.5%. This CDR3 is 12 amino acids long. V lost 9 bases, J lost 0 bases, and 6 bases lay in between. Germline values: CDR1 LNHNV, CDR2 YYDKDF (reference sequence). About this clone itself: Its matching antigen is unknown.

This rearrangement joins TRBV15 to TRBJ2-1, with D possibly TRBD1 on 5 matching bases. The source of this sequence is an adult with an advanced solid tumor such as melanoma, head and neck, liver or kidney cancer. The sample here was CD4+ or CD8+ T cells sorted from blood, taken in a trial of the OX40 agonist ivuxolimab. The CDR3 region has the DNA TGTGCCACTGGGGCCTCCTACAATGAGCAGTTCTTC. Translating gives CATGASYNEQFF.